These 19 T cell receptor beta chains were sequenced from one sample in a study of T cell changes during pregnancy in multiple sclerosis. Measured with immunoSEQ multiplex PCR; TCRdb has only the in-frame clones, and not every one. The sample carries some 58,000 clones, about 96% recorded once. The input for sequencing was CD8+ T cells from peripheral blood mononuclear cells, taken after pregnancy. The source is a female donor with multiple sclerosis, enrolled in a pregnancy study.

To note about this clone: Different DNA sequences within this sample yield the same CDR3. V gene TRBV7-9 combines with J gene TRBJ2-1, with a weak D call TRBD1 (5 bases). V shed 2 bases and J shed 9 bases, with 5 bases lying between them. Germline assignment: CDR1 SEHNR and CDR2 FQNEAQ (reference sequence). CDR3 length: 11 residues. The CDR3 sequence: CASSLQGEQFF. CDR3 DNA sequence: TGTGCCAGCAGCTTACAGGGTGAGCAGTTCTTC.

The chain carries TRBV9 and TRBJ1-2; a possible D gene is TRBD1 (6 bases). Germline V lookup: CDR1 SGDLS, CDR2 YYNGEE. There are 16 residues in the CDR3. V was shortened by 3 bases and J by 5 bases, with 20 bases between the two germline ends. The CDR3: CASSAPTGEFNYGYTF. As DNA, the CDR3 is TGTGCCAGCAGCGCACCGACAGGTGAATTCAATTATGGCTACACCTTC.

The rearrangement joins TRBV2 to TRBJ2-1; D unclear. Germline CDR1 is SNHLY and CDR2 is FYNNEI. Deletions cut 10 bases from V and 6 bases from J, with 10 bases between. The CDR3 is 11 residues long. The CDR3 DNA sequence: TGTGCCACCCCGGTGTCCAATGAGCAGTTCTTC. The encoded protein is CATPVSNEQFF.

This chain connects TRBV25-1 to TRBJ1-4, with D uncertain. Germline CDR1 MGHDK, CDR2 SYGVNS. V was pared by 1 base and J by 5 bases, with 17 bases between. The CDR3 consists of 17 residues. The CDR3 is CASSEFGTSLRNEKLFF. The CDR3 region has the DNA TGTGCCAGCAGTGAATTTGGTACGAGCCTACGCAATGAAAAACTGTTTTTT.

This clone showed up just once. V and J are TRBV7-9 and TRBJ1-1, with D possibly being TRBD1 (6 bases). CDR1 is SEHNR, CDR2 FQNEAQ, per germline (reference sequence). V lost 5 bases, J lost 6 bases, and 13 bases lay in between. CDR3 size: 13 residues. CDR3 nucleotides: TGTGCCAGCAGCCCGACAGGTCGCCCTGAAGCTTTCTTT. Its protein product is CASSPTGRPEAFF.

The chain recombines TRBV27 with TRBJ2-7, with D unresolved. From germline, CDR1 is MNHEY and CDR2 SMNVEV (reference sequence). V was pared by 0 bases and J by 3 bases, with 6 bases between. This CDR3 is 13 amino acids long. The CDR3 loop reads CASSLSSGYEQYF. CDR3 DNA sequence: TGTGCCAGCAGTTTATCCTCCGGCTACGAGCAGTACTTC.

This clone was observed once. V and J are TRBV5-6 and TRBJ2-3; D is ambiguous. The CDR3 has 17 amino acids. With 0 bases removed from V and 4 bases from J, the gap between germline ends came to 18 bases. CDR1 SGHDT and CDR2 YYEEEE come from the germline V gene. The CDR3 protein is CASSLEASAATADTQYF. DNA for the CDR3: TGTGCCAGCAGCTTGGAAGCTTCGGCGGCTACCGCAGATACGCAGTATTTT.

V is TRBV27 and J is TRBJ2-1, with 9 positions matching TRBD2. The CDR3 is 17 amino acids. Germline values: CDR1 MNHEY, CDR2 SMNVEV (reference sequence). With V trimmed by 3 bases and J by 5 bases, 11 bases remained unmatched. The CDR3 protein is CASSFGFRLAEDNEQFF. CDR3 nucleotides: TGTGCCAGCAGTTTTGGTTTTAGACTAGCGGAGGACAATGAGCAGTTCTTC.

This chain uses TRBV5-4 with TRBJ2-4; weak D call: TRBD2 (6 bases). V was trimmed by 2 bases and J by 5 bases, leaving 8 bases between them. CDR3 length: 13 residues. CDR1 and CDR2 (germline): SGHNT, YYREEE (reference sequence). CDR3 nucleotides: TGTGCCAGCAGCTTCTGGGGGGAAAACATTCAGTACTTC. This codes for CASSFWGENIQYF.

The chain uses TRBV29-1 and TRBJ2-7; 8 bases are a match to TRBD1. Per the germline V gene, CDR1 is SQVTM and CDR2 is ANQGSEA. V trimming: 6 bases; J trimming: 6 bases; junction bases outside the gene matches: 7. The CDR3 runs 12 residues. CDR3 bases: TGCAGCGTCGATCAGGGGGCTGGCGAGCAGTACTTC. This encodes CSVDQGAGEQYF.

This CDR3 reads CASNSGGYSTDTQYF. The CDR3 coding sequence is TGTGCCAGCAACTCGGGTGGTTACTCGACAGATACGCAGTATTTT. The rearrangement uses TRBV7-6 and TRBJ2-3, with D unresolved. V was pared by 7 bases and J by 3 bases, with 17 bases between. From germline, CDR1 is SGHVS and CDR2 FNYEAQ. The CDR3 consists of 15 residues.

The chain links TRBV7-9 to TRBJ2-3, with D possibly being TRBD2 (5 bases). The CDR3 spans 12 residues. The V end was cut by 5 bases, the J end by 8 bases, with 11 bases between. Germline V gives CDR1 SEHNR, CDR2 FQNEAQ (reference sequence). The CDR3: CASSQLALTQYF. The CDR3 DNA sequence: TGTGCCAGCAGCCAGCTAGCTCTTACGCAGTATTTT.

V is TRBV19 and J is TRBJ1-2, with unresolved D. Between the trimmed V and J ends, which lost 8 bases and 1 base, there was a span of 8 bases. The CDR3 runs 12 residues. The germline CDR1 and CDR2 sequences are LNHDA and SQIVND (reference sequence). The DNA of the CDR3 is TGTGCCAGTTATATCTTTAACTATGGCTACACCTTC. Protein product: CASYIFNYGYTF.

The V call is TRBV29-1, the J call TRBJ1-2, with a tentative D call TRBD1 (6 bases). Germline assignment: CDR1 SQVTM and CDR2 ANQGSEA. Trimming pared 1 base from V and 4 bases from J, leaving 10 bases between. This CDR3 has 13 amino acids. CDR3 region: CSVEGTGSYGYTF. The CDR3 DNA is TGCAGCGTTGAAGGTACAGGGTCCTATGGCTACACCTTC.

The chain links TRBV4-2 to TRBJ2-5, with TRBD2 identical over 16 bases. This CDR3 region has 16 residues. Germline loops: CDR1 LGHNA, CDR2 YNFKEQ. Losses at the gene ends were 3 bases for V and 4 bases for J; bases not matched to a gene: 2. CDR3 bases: TGTGCCAGCAGCCAGGGACTAGCGGGAGGGCCAGAGACCCAGTACTTC. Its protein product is CASSQGLAGGPETQYF.

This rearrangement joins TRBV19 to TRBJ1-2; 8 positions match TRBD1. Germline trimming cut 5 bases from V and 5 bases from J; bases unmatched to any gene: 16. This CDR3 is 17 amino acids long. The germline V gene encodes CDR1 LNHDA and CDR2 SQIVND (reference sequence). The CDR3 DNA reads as TGTGCCAGTAGTGCCTCGACAGGGGCCGCTGTGATTTATGGCTACACCTTC. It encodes CASSASTGAAVIYGYTF.

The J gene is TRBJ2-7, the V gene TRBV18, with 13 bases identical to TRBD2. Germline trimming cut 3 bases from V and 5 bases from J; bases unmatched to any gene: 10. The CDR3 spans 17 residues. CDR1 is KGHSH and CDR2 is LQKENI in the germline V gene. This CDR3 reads CASSPPGLAGVVHEQYF. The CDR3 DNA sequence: TGTGCCAGCTCACCGCCCGGACTAGCGGGAGTTGTCCACGAGCAGTACTTC. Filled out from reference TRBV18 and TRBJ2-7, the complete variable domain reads NAGVMQNPRHLVRRRGQEARLRCSPMKGHSHVYWYRQLPEEGLKFMVYLQKENIIDESGMPKERFSAEFPKEGPSILRIQQVVRGDSAAYFCASSPPGLAGVVHEQYFGPGTRLTVT.

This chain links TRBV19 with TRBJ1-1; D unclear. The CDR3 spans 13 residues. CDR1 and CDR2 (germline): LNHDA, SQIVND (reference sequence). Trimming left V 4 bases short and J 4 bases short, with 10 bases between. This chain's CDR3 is CASSSGVLTEAFF. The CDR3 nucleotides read TGTGCCAGTAGTAGCGGGGTCCTCACTGAAGCTTTCTTT. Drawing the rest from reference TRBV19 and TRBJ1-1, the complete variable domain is DGGITQSPKYLFRKEGQNVTLSCEQNLNHDAMYWYRQDPGQGLRLIYYSQIVNDFQKGDIAEGYSVSREKKESFPLTVTSAQKNPTAFYLCASSSGVLTEAFFGQGTRLTVV.

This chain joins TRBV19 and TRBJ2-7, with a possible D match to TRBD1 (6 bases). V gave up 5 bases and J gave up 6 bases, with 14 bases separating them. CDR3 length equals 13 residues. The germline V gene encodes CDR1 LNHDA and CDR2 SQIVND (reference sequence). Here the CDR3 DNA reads TGTGCCAGTAGTCCCTGGGACACCTTCGAGCAGTACTTC. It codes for CASSPWDTFEQYF.